This TCR beta chain derives from a study of T cells expressing NK-cell markers. Across the whole study: It was sorted CD3+CD56-NKG2C+, CD3+CD56+NKG2C- and CD3+CD56+NKG2C+ T cells that provided the TCR beta repertoires. Study findings and constraints: Dominant NKG2C+ clonotypes made up roughly 1.0-8% of CD8+ T cells in several donors. Questions lingered over whether expanded NKG2C+ T cell clones were HCMV-specific.

A note on this clonotype: The target antigen is unknown.

The CDR3 runs 16 residues. CDR1 is SGHAT and CDR2 is FQNNGV in the germline V gene. TCRdb reanalyzed the 5' RACE reads, giving one entry per CDR3 protein sequence and no DNA. The repertoire shows some 450,000 distinct CDR3 sequences; the top ten hold approximately 7%. This clonotype was obtained from a woman aged 18 to 75 in good health. Material for sequencing was blood T cells: a sorted CD56 or NKG2C T cell subset, CD4+ or CD8+ T cells, or bulk PBMC T cells (not recorded which). The gene calls are TRBV11-2 and TRBJ1-4; there is no DNA to check the TCRdb D call of TRBD1. CDR3 sequence: CASSSTGRSTNEKLFF. The whole variable domain, filled in from reference TRBV11-2 and TRBJ1-4, reads EAGVAQSPRYKIIEKRQSVAFWCNPISGHATLYWYQQILGQGPKLLIQFQNNGVVDDSQLPKDRFSAERLKGVDSTLKIQPAKLEDSAVYLCASSSTGRSTNEKLFFGSGTQLSVL.